The present T cell receptor (beta chain) was sequenced within a study of regulatory T cells in long-lasting Graves disease. Study context: Persistent Graves' disease denoted over 5 years of antithyroid drugs plus positive TSH receptor antibodies.

Time point described: persistent/refractory GD, antithyroid drugs over 5 years with positive TRAb. Following extraction of RNA from PBMCs, that RNA was used to make the TCR library. This clonotype was recorded a few times. Its specificity is unknown. Construction of the TCR beta libraries employed iRepertoire HTBI primers in conjunction with Arm-PCR of CDR3 regions. TCRdb used MiXCR to reprocess the multiplex PCR reads, holding one entry per CDR3 protein. The repertoire consists of a few hundred thousand distinct CDR3 sequences, with about a quarter occurring once and the leading ten covering around 26%. Study-wide results and caveats: Reduced TCR diversity was observed in persistent Graves' patients versus newly diagnosed patients.

The specimen was peripheral blood mononuclear cells (PBMCs), collected when the disease was refractory, from a patient treated with antithyroid drugs. The TCR sequence derives from a female donor with Graves disease.

CDR3 sequence: CAWSVGGQWIYGYTF. The CDR3 DNA reads as TGTGCCTGGAGTGTAGGGGGGCAGTGGATCTATGGCTACACCTTC. The J gene is TRBJ1-2, the V gene TRBV30, with D possibly being TRBD1 (6 bases). Germline values: CDR1 GTSNPN, CDR2 SVGIG (reference sequence). The CDR3 spans 15 residues. The V and J ends lost 0 bases and 4 bases respectively, with 15 bases between them.